What follows are 19 T cell receptor beta chains derived from one specimen sequenced in a study of blood T cells in healthy people across ages (dated by TCRdb to between 2014 and 2017). Preparation of the library involved 5' RACE. Sequencing took place on an Illumina HiSeq 2500. A second PCR of 7 to 11 cycles was performed with a sample-barcoded 5' primer and a J-beta primer mix. TCRdb trimmed the raw reads at Q25, called clones with MiXCR and kept productive beta chains. When rows share a CDR3 protein, they turn into one entry using the most common DNA and genes. In this sample the table shows approximately 780,000 distinct CDR3 sequences, 25% to 30% of which occur a single time. Jointly, the top ten make up around 3% of the sample. Another study also made use of these data, one on T cells of mothers and their children.

Sequenced material: blood. The receptors shown here come from a boy aged 10-17 years in good health.

The chain joins TRBV28 to TRBJ1-3, with TRBD1 as a possible D gene (5 bases). The V gene lost 5 bases and the J gene lost 9 bases, with 17 bases spanning the gap. The CDR3 extends over 14 amino acids. From germline, CDR1 is MDHEN and CDR2 SYDVKM. The CDR3 nucleotides are TGTGCCAGCAGTCCCCCCGACGGCAGGGTCACCATATATTTT. The encoded protein is CASSPPDGRVTIYF.

The CDR3 bases are TGTGCCAGCAGTTTTTTGGCGGACCGGGAGACCCAGTACTTC. Amino acids: CASSFLADRETQYF. This sequence joins TRBV12-3 or TRBV12-4 and TRBJ2-5; no reliable D call. This CDR3 spans 14 amino acids. V lost 3 bases to trimming and J lost 5 bases, with 13 bases between them.

The chain carries TRBV7-9 and TRBJ2-7; 8 bases map to TRBD1. The J call is uncertain, as TRBJ2-5 better fits the DNA end. The CDR3 runs 17 residues. Germline CDR1 reads SEHNR; CDR2 reads FQNEAQ (reference sequence). The chain's CDR3 is CASSLGVTGEPQETQYF. CDR3 nucleotide sequence: TGTGCCAGCAGCTTAGGAGTGACAGGGGAACCCCAAGAGACCCAGTACTTC.

The genes are TRBV6-5 and TRBJ2-3, with 8 bases that match TRBD1. Germline values: CDR1 MNHEY, CDR2 SVGAGI. Trimming at V came to 5 bases and at J to 1 base, leaving 11 bases not matched to a gene. This CDR3 region has 17 residues. CDR3 residues: CASSNYPQGAGTDTQYF. The CDR3 DNA sequence: TGTGCCAGCAGTAACTATCCTCAGGGGGCCGGCACAGATACGCAGTATTTT.

This clonotype was picked up many times. V and J are TRBV7-9 and TRBJ2-2; D is unclear. Germline CDR1 SEHNR, CDR2 FQNEAQ (reference sequence). V was pared by 5 bases and J by 7 bases, with 5 bases between. The CDR3 contains 11 residues. The CDR3 is CASSRYGELFF. The CDR3 nucleotides read TGTGCCAGCAGCCGATACGGGGAGCTGTTTTTT.

The chain recombines TRBV28 with TRBJ2-1; 12 nucleotides line up with TRBD2. The CDR3 covers 15 residues. V gave up 4 bases and J gave up 8 bases; unmatched junction bases: 6. Germline CDR1 and CDR2: MDHEN and SYDVKM. Written as DNA, the CDR3 is TGTGCCAGCAGTTCTCCTAGCGGGGGGGAGGATGAGCAGTTCTTC. Its translation: CASSSPSGGEDEQFF.

The chain employs TRBV10-3 and TRBJ2-1; 11 positions match TRBD1. CDR1 and CDR2 (germline): ENHRY, SYGVKD. The V and J ends lost 3 bases and 12 bases, in that order; junction bases with no gene match: 7. This CDR3 has 14 amino acids. This CDR3 reads CAISDRTGGDGQFF. DNA of the CDR3: TGTGCCATCAGTGATAGGACAGGGGGCGATGGGCAGTTCTTC.

The V gene is TRBV10-3, the J gene TRBJ2-5, with TRBD1 matching over 11 bases. The DNA end is more similar to TRBJ2-1, so the J call may be wrong. The CDR3 is made up of 16 amino acids. Looked up from germline, CDR1 is ENHRY and CDR2 is SYGVKD. Here the CDR3 DNA reads TGTGCCACGAAGGGGACGACGGACAGGGGGCCCAATGAGCAGTTCTTC. Amino acid sequence: CATKGTTDRGPNEQFF.

As regards this clonotype: Germline and junction disagree at one end, which may indicate a read error. This chain joins TRBV12-3 or TRBV12-4 and TRBJ2-5; D is unclear. The CDR3 runs 13 residues. The CDR3 coding sequence is TGTACCAGCAGTCCCGACCACCAAGAGACCCAGTACTTC. Translated: CTSSPDHQETQYF.

This chain uses TRBV29-1 with TRBJ2-3; no clear D gene. V lost 1 base, J lost 10 bases, and 3 bases lay in between. Germline V gives CDR1 SQVTM, CDR2 ANQGSEA. CDR3 size: 9 residues. In nucleotides, the CDR3 is TGCAGCGTTGAAGTGTCGCAGTATTTT. Residues: CSVEVSQYF.

The J gene is TRBJ1-5, the V gene TRBV9; D remains ambiguous. Trimming removed 0 bases at V and 2 bases at J, with 9 bases between. The CDR3 spans 15 residues. Germline CDR1 and CDR2: SGDLS and YYNGEE. The CDR3 DNA reads as TGTGCCAGCAGCGTAGATGGGATGGGCAATCAGCCCCAGCATTTT. This codes for CASSVDGMGNQPQHF.

The CDR3 DNA is TGCAGTGCTAGAGATAGTACCGGGACAGGCGAGTCCTACGAGCAGTACTTC. It specifies CSARDSTGTGESYEQYF. V is TRBV20-1 and J is TRBJ2-7; 8 bases map to TRBD1. In germline, CDR1 is DFQATT, CDR2 SNEGSKA (reference sequence). The CDR3 consists of 17 residues. V lost 0 bases to trimming and J lost 1 base; unmatched junction nucleotides: 11.

The J gene is TRBJ2-7, the V gene TRBV6-1; D assignment may be TRBD1 or TRBD2 (5 bases each). Germline CDR1 reads MNHNS; CDR2 reads SASEGT. Trimming cost V 2 bases and J 2 bases, with 10 bases left between them. This CDR3 has 14 amino acids. The CDR3 region is CASSELGVAYEQYF. In DNA, the CDR3 is TGTGCCAGCAGTGAATTGGGGGTAGCCTACGAGCAGTACTTC.

The chain uses TRBV6-6 and TRBJ1-6; D is possibly TRBD1 (6 bases). With 4 bases removed from V and 16 bases from J, the gap between germline ends came to 11 bases. Germline-derived CDR1 and CDR2 are MNHNY and SVGAGI (reference sequence). The CDR3 has 11 amino acids. For the CDR3, the DNA is TGTGCCAGCAGTTCAACAGGGCAACTCCACTTT. Its protein is CASSSTGQLHF.

This clonotype was counted between two and nine times. This chain connects TRBV6-2 or TRBV6-3 to TRBJ2-5, with TRBD2 identical over 7 bases. Germline loops: CDR1 MNHEY, CDR2 SVGEGT. With V trimmed by 4 bases and J by 1 base, 6 bases remained unmatched. This CDR3 spans 15 amino acids. The CDR3 loop reads CASSSGTNIQETQYF. Written as DNA, the CDR3 is TGTGCCAGCAGTTCCGGGACTAATATCCAAGAGACCCAGTACTTC.

The CDR3 bases are TGTGCCAGCAGCTTAGTGCGCGCAACGGCCTATAATTCACCCCTCCACTTT. Amino acids: CASSLVRATAYNSPLHF. The chain joins TRBV7-8 to TRBJ1-6; the D is unclear. The V and J ends lost 1 base and 2 bases respectively, with 12 bases between them. The CDR3 has 17 residues. Germline V gene lookup returns CDR1 SGHVS and CDR2 FQNEAQ.

There are a few counts of this clonotype. The gene calls are TRBV7-2 and TRBJ2-3, with 9 bases identical to TRBD2. CDR3 length equals 16 residues. V shed 5 bases, J shed 6 bases, and the junction held 12 bases outside the gene matches. The germline V gene encodes CDR1 SGHTA and CDR2 FQGNSA. The CDR3 DNA is TGTGCCAGCAGCCTGGGGCGGGGGGGGCCTGTGGATACGCAGTATTTT. It translates to CASSLGRGGPVDTQYF.

This clonotype was observed a few times. The CDR3 coding sequence is TGTGCCAGCAGTCCCGGGGGGACGAGACTTTACAATGAGCAGTTCTTC. It translates to CASSPGGTRLYNEQFF. The chain couples TRBV27 to TRBJ2-1; 7 bases are a match to TRBD2. This CDR3 has 16 amino acids. Germline V gene data show CDR1 as MNHEY and CDR2 as SMNVEV (reference sequence). V gave up 5 bases and J gave up 4 bases; unmatched junction bases: 11.

This clonotype was recorded a few times. The CDR3 reads CASSLRDPQDTQYF. As DNA, the CDR3 is TGTGCCAGCAGCCTCCGGGACCCTCAAGATACGCAGTATTTT. V usage is TRBV7-9 and J usage is TRBJ2-3; tentatively, D is TRBD1 or TRBD2 (5 bases each). CDR1 is SEHNR, CDR2 FQNEAQ, per germline (reference sequence). The V end lost 5 bases, the J end lost 5 bases, and 14 bases lay between the germline ends. This CDR3 comprises 14 residues.